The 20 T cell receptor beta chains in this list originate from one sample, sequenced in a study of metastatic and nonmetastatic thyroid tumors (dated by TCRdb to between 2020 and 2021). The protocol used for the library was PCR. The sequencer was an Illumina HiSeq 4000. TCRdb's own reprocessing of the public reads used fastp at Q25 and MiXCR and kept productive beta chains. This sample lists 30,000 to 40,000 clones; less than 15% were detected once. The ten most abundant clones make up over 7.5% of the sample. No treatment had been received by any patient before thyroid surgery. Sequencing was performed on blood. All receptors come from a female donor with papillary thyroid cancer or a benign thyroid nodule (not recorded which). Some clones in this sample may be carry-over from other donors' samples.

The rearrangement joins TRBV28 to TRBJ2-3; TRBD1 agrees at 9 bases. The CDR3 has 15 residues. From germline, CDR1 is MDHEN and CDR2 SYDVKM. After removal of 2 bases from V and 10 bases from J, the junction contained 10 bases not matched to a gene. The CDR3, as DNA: TGTGCCAGCAGTTTAACAGGGGGCACTGATTATTCGCAGTATTTT. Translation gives CASSLTGGTDYSQYF.

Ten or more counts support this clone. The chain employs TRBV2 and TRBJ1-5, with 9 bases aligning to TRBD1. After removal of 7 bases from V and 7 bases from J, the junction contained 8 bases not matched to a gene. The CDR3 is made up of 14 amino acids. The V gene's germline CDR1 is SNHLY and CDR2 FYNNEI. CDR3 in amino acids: CASTQGQGSQPQHF. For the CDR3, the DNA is TGTGCCAGCACTCAGGGACAGGGAAGCCAGCCCCAGCATTTT.

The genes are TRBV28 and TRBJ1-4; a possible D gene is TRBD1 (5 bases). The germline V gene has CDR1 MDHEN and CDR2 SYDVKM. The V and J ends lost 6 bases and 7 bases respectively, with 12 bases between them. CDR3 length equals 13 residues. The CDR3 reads CASSRAGGEKLFF. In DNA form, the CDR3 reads TGTGCCAGCAGCCGGGCGGGGGGTGAAAAACTGTTTTTT.

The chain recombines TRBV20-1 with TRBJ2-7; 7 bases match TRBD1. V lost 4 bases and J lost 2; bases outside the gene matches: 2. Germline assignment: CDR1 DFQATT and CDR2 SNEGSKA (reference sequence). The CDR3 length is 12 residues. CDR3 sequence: CSAKGAAYEQYF. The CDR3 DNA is TGCAGTGCTAAGGGGGCCGCCTACGAGCAGTACTTC.

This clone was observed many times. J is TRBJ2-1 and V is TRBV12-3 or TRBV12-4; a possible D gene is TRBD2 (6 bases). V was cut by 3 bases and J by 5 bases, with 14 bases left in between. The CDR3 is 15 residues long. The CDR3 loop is CASSFGRLGNNEQFF. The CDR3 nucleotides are TGTGCCAGCAGTTTTGGTCGACTAGGAAACAATGAGCAGTTCTTC.

The CDR3 loop is CASSFDGRVGGEQYF. In nucleotides, the CDR3 is TGTGCCAGCAGCTTTGACGGGAGAGTGGGAGGCGAGCAGTACTTC. The V gene is TRBV11-1, the J gene TRBJ2-7; a weak D match, TRBD2 (6 bases). Between the trimmed V and J ends, which lost 3 bases and 6 bases, there was a span of 18 bases. Looked up from germline, CDR1 is SGHAT and CDR2 is FQDESV (reference sequence). The CDR3 contains 15 residues. Variable domain in full (rest from reference TRBV11-1 and TRBJ2-7): EAEVAQSPRYKITEKSQAVAFWCDPISGHATLYWYRQILGQGPELLVQFQDESVVDDSQLPKDRFSAERLKGVDSTLKIQPAELGDSAMYLCASSFDGRVGGEQYFGPGTRLTVT.

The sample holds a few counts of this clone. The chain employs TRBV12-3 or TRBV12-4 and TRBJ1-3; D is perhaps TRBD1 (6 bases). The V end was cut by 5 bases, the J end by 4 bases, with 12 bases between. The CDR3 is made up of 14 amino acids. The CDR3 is CASSPQGSGNTIYF. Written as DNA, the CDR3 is TGTGCCAGCAGTCCACAGGGTAGCGGAAACACCATATATTTT.

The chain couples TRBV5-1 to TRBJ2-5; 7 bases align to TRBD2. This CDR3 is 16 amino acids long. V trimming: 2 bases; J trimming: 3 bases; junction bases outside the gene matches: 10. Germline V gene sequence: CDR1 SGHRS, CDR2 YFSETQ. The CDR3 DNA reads TGCGCCAGCAGCTTCGGTCCTTCTAGCGGTAAAGAGACCCAGTACTTC. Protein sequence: CASSFGPSSGKETQYF.

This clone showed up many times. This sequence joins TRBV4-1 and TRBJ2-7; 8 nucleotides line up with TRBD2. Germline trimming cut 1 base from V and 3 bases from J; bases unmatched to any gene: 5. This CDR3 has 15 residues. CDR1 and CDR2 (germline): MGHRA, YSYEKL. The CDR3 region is CASSQVGRAHYEQYF. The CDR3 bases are TGCGCCAGCAGCCAAGTCGGGAGGGCCCACTACGAGCAGTACTTC.

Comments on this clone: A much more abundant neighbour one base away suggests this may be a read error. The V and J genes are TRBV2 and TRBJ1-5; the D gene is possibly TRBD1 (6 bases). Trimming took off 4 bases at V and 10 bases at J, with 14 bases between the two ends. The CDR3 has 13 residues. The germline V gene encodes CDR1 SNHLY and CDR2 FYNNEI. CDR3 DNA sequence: TGTGCCAGCAGTGGAGGAGGGGGTCATCCCCAGCATTTT. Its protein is CASSGGGGHPQHF.

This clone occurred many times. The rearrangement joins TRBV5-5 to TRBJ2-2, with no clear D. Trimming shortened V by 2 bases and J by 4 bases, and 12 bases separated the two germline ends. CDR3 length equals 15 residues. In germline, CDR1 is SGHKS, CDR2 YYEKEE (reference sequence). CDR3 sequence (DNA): TGTGCCAGCAGCTTTGGACCCCAAGCCACCGGGGAGCTGTTTTTT. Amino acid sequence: CASSFGPQATGELFF.

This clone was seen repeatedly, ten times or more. CDR3 in DNA: TGCAGCGCCGGACACTCGTCTAACACCATATATTTT. This sequence encodes CSAGHSSNTIYF. V and J are TRBV29-1 and TRBJ1-3, with D perhaps TRBD1 (5 bases). V was clipped by 7 bases and J by 7 bases, with 14 bases between them. Germline loops: CDR1 SQVTM, CDR2 ANQGSEA. The CDR3 is 12 residues long.

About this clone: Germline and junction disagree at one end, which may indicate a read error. The CDR3 nucleotides read TGTGCCAGCAGTTTACGCCAGGTAGGGGCCAACTTCCTGACTTTC. This translates into CASSLRQVGANFLTF. V and J are TRBV12-3 or TRBV12-4 and TRBJ2-6; possible D gene TRBD1, 5 bases. The CDR3 length is 15 residues.

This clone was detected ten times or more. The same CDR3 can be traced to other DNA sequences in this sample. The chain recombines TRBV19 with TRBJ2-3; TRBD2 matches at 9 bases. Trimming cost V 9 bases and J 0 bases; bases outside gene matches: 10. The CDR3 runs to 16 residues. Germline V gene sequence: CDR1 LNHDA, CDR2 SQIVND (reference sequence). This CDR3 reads CASSLLAGISTDTQYF. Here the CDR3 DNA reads TGTGCCAGCTCCCTCCTAGCGGGGATTAGCACAGATACGCAGTATTTT.

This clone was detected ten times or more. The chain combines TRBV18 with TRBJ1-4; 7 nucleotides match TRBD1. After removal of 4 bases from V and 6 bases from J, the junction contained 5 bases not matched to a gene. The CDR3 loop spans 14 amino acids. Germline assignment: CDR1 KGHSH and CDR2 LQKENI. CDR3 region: CASSLRDSDEKLFF. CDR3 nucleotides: TGTGCCAGCTCACTCCGGGACAGCGATGAAAAACTGTTTTTT.

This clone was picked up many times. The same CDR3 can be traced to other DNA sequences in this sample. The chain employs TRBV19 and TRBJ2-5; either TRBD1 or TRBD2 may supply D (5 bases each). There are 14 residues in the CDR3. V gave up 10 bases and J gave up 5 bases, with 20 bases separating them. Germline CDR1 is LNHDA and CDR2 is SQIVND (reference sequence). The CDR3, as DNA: TGTGCCACCAAAAAGGGACCCCAGGAGGAGACCCAGTACTTC. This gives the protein CATKKGPQEETQYF.

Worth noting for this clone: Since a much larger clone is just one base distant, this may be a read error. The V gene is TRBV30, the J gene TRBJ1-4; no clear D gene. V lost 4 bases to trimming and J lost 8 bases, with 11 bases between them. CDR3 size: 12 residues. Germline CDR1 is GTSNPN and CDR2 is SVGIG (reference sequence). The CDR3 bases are TGTGCCTGGACAGGCTCGGAAGAAAAACTGTTTTTT. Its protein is CAWTGSEEKLFF.

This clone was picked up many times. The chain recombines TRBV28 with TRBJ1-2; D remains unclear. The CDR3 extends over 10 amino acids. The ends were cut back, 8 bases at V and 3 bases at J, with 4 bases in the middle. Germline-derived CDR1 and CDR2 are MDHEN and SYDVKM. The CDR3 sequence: CASGDYGYTF. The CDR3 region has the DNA TGTGCCAGCGGGGACTATGGCTACACCTTC.

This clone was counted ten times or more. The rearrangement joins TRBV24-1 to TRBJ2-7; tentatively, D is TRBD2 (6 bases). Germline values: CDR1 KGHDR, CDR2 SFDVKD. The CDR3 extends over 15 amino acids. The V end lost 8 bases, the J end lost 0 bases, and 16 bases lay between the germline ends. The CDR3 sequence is CATNLLLASSYEQYF. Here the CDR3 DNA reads TGTGCCACCAACCTACTTCTAGCGTCCTCCTACGAGCAGTACTTC.

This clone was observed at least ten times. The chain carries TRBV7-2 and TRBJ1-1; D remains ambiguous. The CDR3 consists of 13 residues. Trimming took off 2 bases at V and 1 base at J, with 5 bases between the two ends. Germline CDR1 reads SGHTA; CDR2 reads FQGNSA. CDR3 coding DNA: TGTGCCAGCAGCTTACGGAGGAACACTGAAGCTTTCTTT. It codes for CASSLRRNTEAFF.